The T cell receptor beta chain under discussion was sequenced for a study of CD8 T cells in ankylosing spondylitis. Scientists made TCR beta libraries using quantitative 5'-RACE with molecular barcodes. TCRdb independently ran MiXCR on the 5' RACE reads; one entry per CDR3 protein. The sample carries 700,000 to 850,000 distinct CDR3 sequences, approximately 12% recorded once. V lost 0 bases to trimming and J lost 4 bases, with 15 bases between them. Germline V lookup: CDR1 ENHRY, CDR2 SYGVKD. CDR3 length equals 16 residues. Comments on this clonotype: Its antigen is currently unknown.

Study-wide results and caveats: Enrichment of disease-linked clones was reportedly significant in matched ankylosing spondylitis synovial fluid. Relatively rare in peripheral blood, disease-linked clones were also CD8+. Prior work had noted some motif variants in reactive arthritis blood and synovial fluid. Apparently characteristic of ankylosing spondylitis blood was a TCR beta motif (roughly 8 highly homologous variants).

The chain recombines TRBV10-3 with TRBJ1-2; D is unclear. The specimen sequenced was blood, either unsorted or a sorted T cell fraction (not recorded which). The receptor was isolated from a male donor with ankylosing spondylitis. The CDR3 coding sequence is TGTGCCATCAGTGAGTCGGCGGTCAGGCGCGGCTATGGCTACACCTTC. Encoded protein: CAISESAVRRGYGYTF.